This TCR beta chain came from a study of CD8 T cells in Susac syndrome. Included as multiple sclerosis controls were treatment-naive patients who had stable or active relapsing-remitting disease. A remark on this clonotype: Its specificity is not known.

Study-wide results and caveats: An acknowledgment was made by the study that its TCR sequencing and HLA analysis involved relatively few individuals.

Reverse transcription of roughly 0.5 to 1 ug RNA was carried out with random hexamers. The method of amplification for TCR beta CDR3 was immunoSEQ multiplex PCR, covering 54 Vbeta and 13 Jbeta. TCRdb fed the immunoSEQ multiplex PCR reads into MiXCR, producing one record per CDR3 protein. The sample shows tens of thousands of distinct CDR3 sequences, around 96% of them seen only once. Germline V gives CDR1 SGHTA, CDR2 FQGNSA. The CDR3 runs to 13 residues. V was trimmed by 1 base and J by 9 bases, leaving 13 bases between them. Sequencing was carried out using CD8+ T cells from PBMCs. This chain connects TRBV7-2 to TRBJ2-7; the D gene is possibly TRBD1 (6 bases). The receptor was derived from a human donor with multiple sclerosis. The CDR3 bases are TGTGCCAGCAGCTTAGATAGGGGGTCCGGGCAGTACTTC. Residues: CASSLDRGSGQYF.